This TCR beta chain was sequenced during a study of blood T cell repertoires in COVID-19 (dated by TCRdb to 2020 to 2021). In terms of the full investigation: Samples from collaborators originated in the United States, Italy and Spain and spanned both the acute and convalescent phases of COVID-19. HLA class I and class II types, where available, came from metadata supplied by the sample provider rather than from assay-based typing. The prospective study material was composed of cDNA or gDNA derived from T cells, B-cell-depleted T cells, or PBMCs. Subjects who had been exposed to COVID-19, were actively infected with it, or had recovered from it provided the deeply sampled blood TCRbeta repertoires that made up the dataset. A freely available public database, intended as a resource for researchers studying the immune response to SARS-CoV-2, is where the repertoires were released. Nearly every sample came with metadata listing a de-identified subject ID, COVID-19 status, age in years and sex. Samples were obtained from the ongoing ImmuneRACE study (first 160 participants) and from over 1,000 subjects provided by 6 global collaborators.

The immunoSEQ Assay, a bias-controlled multiplex PCR, was used to amplify TCRbeta CDR3 regions from genomic DNA. In the source study's methods: The number of nucleated cells in each sample was estimated from the amplification of reference gene primers within the assay. To quantify the absolute abundance of each unique TCRbeta CDR3 rearrangement, sequence reads were collapsed and filtered. For each sample, productive Simpson clonality was calculated by taking the square root of Simpson's diversity index across productive rearrangements. The immuneACCESS repertoire file appears here via TCRdb, limited to in-frame rearrangements. These files lack a portion of the clones; in checked studies, under half of the deficit traces to unresolved V genes, and the cause of the others is not known. V and J calls plus clone size are reproduced from that table; the DNA served to infer D and trimming. This sample is represented by some 85,000 clones; more than 80% of them were singletons. In total, the top ten clones hold over 15% of the sample.

The germline V gene yields SGHTS for CDR1 and YDEGEE for CDR2. Spanning cysteine to phenylalanine, the CDR3 consists of 15 amino acids. The CDR3 DNA has 45 bases and is translated from base 1. For this chain, trimming is 4 bases at the V end and 2 bases at the J end, and the number of junction bases without a gene match is 4. This clone occurred a few times. Which antigen it targets is not known. Per-nucleotide qualities are absent, and no much larger clonotype sits a single base away. The research as a whole found: The quantity of clinical and demographic metadata differed by source and by participant and was supplied without curation.

The collaborating institutions used their own protocols to collect whole blood in K2EDTA tubes. For TCRbeta analysis, collaborator samples were shipped as frozen whole blood, as isolated PBMCs, or as DNA extracted from either sample type. This chain is built from TRBV5-8 and TRBJ2-2; 8 bases in the middle match TRBD1. The sequence was obtained from an elderly woman with acute or convalescent COVID-19. Sequenced input: peripheral blood. In nucleotides, the sequence is TGTGCCAGCAGCCCGGGACAGGTCAACACCGGGGAGCTGTTTTTT. Its protein reads: CASSPGQVNTGELFF.